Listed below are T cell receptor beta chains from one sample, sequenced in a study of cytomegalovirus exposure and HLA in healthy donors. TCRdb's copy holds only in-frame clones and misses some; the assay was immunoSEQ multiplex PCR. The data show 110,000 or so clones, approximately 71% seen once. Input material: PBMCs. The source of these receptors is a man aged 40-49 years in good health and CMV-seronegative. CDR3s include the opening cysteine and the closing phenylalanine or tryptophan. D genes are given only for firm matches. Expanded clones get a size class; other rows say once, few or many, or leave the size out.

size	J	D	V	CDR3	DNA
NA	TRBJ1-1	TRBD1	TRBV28	CASSSGGLTEAFF	TGTGCCAGCAGTTCAGGGGGCTTAACTGAAGCTTTCTTT
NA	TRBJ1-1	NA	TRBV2	CASSGGPQERAFF	TGTGCCAGCAGTGGGGGGCCTCAAGAGAGAGCTTTCTTT
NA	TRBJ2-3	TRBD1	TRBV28	CASRGRQGASTDTQYF	TGTGCCAGCAGAGGGAGACAGGGGGCTAGCACAGATACGCAGTATTTT
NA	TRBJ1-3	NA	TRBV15	CATYERGSGNTIYF	TGTGCCACCTACGAAAGAGGCTCTGGAAACACCATATATTTT
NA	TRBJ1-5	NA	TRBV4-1	CASSQEGRGQPQHF	TGCGCCAGCAGCCAAGAGGGCCGGGGACAGCCCCAGCATTTT
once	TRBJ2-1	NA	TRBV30	CAWSVHRVNEQFF	TGTGCCTGGAGTGTACACAGGGTCAATGAGCAGTTCTTC
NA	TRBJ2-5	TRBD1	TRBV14	CASSRTGPLTQYF	TGTGCCAGCAGCCGGACAGGGCCCTTGACCCAGTACTTC
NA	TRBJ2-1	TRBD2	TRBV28	CASTGTSGGMDEQFF	TGTGCCAGCACCGGGACTAGCGGGGGTATGGATGAGCAGTTCTTC
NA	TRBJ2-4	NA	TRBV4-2	CASSQDTSSIQYF	TGTGCCAGCAGCCAAGATACTAGTAGCATTCAGTACTTC
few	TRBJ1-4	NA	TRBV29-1	CSVERLTTNEKLFF	TGCAGCGTTGAGCGCCTCACAACTAATGAAAAACTGTTTTTT
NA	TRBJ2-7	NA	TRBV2	CASSEAQGSSYEQYF	TGTGCCAGCAGTGAAGCCCAGGGAAGCTCCTACGAGCAGTACTTC
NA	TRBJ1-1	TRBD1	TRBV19	CASSLGDRGHTEAFF	TGTGCCAGTAGTCTTGGGGACAGGGGGCACACTGAAGCTTTCTTT
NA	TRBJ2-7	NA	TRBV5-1	CASSLQGTTYEQYF	TGCGCCAGCAGCTTGCAGGGGACCACCTACGAGCAGTACTTC
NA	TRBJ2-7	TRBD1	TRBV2	CASSDRGLGEQYF	TGTGCCAGCAGTGACAGGGGGCTCGGCGAGCAGTACTTC
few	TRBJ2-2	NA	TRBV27	CASSYTGKELFF	TGTGCCAGCAGTTATACAGGGAAAGAGCTGTTTTTT
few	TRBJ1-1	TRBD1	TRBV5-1	CASQTGASYTEAFF	TGCGCCAGCCAAACAGGGGCCTCGTACACTGAAGCTTTCTTT
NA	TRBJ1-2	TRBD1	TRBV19	CASSMGQGDYGYTF	TGTGCCAGTAGTATGGGACAGGGCGACTATGGCTACACCTTC
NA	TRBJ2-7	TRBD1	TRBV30	CAWSKGQGENEQYF	TGTGCCTGGAGTAAAGGACAGGGGGAGAACGAGCAGTACTTC
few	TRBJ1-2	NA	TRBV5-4	CASSKQGGYYGYTF	TGTGCCAGCAGTAAACAAGGGGGTTACTATGGCTACACCTTC
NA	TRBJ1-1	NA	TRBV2	CASSVRRENTEAFF	TGTGCCAGCAGTGTTAGGAGGGAGAACACTGAAGCTTTCTTT
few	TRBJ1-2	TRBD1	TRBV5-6	CASSVTGSEGYTF	TGTGCCAGCAGCGTGACAGGGTCTGAAGGCTACACCTTC
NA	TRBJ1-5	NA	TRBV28	CASSLIAGVLSNQPQHF	TGTGCCAGCAGTTTAATCGCAGGGGTGCTTAGCAATCAGCCCCAGCATTTT
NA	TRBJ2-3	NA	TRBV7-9	CASSFEGSTDTQYF	TGTGCCAGCAGCTTTGAGGGTAGCACAGATACGCAGTATTTT
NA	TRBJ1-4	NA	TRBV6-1	CASRRGGEKLFF	TGTGCCAGCAGACGGGGGGGGGAAAAACTGTTTTTT
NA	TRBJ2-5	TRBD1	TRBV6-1	CASRNRGQETQYF	TGTGCCAGCAGGAACAGGGGGCAAGAGACCCAGTACTTC
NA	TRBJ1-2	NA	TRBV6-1	CASSALDPESVYGYTF	TGTGCCAGCAGTGCGCTAGACCCGGAATCGGTCTATGGCTACACCTTC
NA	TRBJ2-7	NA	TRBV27	CASSPGTFSSYEQYF	TGTGCCAGCAGCCCAGGTACTTTCAGCTCCTACGAGCAGTACTTC
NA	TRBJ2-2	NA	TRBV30	CAWSRVAENTGELFF	TGTGCCTGGAGTCGGGTAGCGGAGAACACCGGGGAGCTGTTTTTT
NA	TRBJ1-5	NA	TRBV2	CASSIDRSQPQHF	TGTGCCAGCTCCATAGACAGATCCCAGCCCCAGCATTTT
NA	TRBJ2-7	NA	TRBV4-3	CASSQDTDSPYEQYF	TGCGCCAGCAGCCAAGATACGGACAGCCCCTACGAGCAGTACTTC
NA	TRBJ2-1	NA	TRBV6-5	CASSYWSGEQFF	TGTGCCAGCAGTTACTGGTCCGGTGAGCAGTTCTTC
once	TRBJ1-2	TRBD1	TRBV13	CASSLDRGNGYTF	TGTGCCAGCAGCTTAGACAGGGGAAATGGCTACACCTTC
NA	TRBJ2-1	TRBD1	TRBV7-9	CASSSGTGGADEQFF	TGTGCCAGCAGTTCCGGGACAGGGGGCGCCGATGAGCAGTTCTTC
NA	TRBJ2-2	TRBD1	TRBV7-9	CASSMGQGARTGELFF	TGTGCCAGCAGCATGGGACAGGGGGCGCGAACCGGGGAGCTGTTTTTT
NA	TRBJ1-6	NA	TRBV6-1	CASSEAWGTSSPLHF	TGTGCCAGCAGTGAAGCGTGGGGCACGTCATCACCCCTCCACTTT
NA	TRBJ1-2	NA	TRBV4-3	CASSQTSYGYTF	TGCGCCAGCAGCCAAACGAGTTATGGCTACACCTTC
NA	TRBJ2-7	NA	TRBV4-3	CASSQDRSQGRPDEQYF	TGCGCCAGCAGCCAAGATCGGAGTCAGGGGCGCCCAGACGAGCAGTACTTC
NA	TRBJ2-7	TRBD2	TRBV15	CATSRDPGLAGRTYEQYF	TGTGCCACCAGCAGAGATCCGGGACTAGCGGGGCGAACCTACGAGCAGTACTTC
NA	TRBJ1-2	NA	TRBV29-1	CSVLQAYGYTF	TGCAGCGTTTTGCAGGCCTATGGCTACACCTTC
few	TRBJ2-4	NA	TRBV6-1	CASDLFGADIQYF	TGTGCCAGCGATTTGTTTGGCGCGGACATTCAGTACTTC
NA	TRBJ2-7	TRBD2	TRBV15	CATSRELAGINYEQYF	TGTGCCACCAGCAGAGAACTAGCGGGGATAAATTACGAGCAGTACTTC
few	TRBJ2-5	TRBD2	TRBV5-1	CASSLKRLAGAETQYF	TGCGCCAGCAGCTTAAAACGACTAGCGGGGGCAGAGACCCAGTACTTC
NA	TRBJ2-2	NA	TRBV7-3	CASSLLEGNTGELFF	TGTGCCAGCAGCTTATTGGAGGGGAACACCGGGGAGCTGTTTTTT
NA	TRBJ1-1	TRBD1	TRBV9	CASSGGPGGTEAFF	TGTGCCAGCAGCGGGGGGCCAGGGGGCACTGAAGCTTTCTTT